These 24 T cell receptor beta chains were all obtained from the same sample, sequenced in a study of T cell responses to AZD1222 COVID-19 vaccine. Sequencing used immunoSEQ multiplex PCR; TCRdb keeps in-frame clones, though not all of them. The top ten hold 5% of the sample, which has about 97,000 clones, roughly 86% seen once. The sequencing used peripheral blood, collected on day 0 of AZD1222 vaccination. The receptor set was obtained from an adult in good health.

This chain joins TRBV30 and TRBJ1-2, with D possibly TRBD1 on 5 matching bases. The length of the CDR3 is 13 residues. Germline V gene sequence: CDR1 GTSNPN, CDR2 SVGIG (reference sequence). V shed 7 bases and J shed 6 bases, with 18 bases lying between them. This chain's CDR3 is CASDWGVRNGYTF. The CDR3, as DNA: TGTGCCTCCGATTGGGGGGTAAGGAATGGCTACACCTTC.

The rearrangement links TRBV7-2 to TRBJ1-5; D possibly corresponds to TRBD1 (5 bases). Trimming took off 5 bases at V and 3 bases at J, with 14 bases between the two ends. Germline V gene sequence: CDR1 SGHTA, CDR2 FQGNSA. The CDR3 runs 15 residues. The CDR3 is CASSLNQGNNQPQHF. The CDR3 DNA sequence: TGTGCCAGCAGCCTAAATCAGGGAAACAATCAGCCCCAGCATTTT.

V is TRBV5-4 and J is TRBJ1-2; a weak D match, TRBD1 (5 bases). Germline-derived CDR1 and CDR2 are SGHNT and YYREEE (reference sequence). The CDR3 length is 14 residues. Between the trimmed V and J ends, which lost 3 bases and 0 bases, there was a span of 9 bases. The CDR3 DNA follows: TGTGCCAGCAGCTGGGGCAGTACTAACTATGGCTACACCTTC. Translated, it gives CASSWGSTNYGYTF.

This rearrangement joins TRBV6-5 to TRBJ2-5; 12 bases are shared with TRBD1. Losses at the gene ends were 0 bases for V and 5 bases for J; bases not matched to a gene: 4. Germline CDR1 reads MNHEY; CDR2 reads SVGAGI. The CDR3 spans 16 residues. The CDR3 DNA sequence: TGTGCCAGCAGTTACTCCGGGACAGGGGGCTGGGAGACCCAGTACTTC. It yields the protein CASSYSGTGGWETQYF.

The chain recombines TRBV6-2 or TRBV6-3 with TRBJ1-5; D is unclear. Trimming shortened V by 2 bases and J by 4 bases, and 9 bases separated the two germline ends. CDR1 MNHEY and CDR2 SVGEGT come from the germline V gene. The CDR3 loop spans 14 amino acids. CDR3 residues: CASSYAVENQPQHF. CDR3 bases: TGTGCCAGCAGTTACGCCGTGGAGAATCAGCCCCAGCATTTT.

This clone was recorded a few times. The chain uses TRBV4-3 and TRBJ2-1; D is ambiguous. The CDR3 has 13 residues. V gave up 0 bases and J gave up 11 bases, with 11 bases separating them. Germline lookup yields CDR1 LGHNA and CDR2 YSLEER. The CDR3 region is CASSQDAVGKQFF. The DNA for the CDR3 is TGCGCCAGCAGCCAAGATGCGGTGGGTAAGCAGTTCTTC.

The V and J genes are TRBV2 and TRBJ1-4; 7 bases line up with TRBD1. V lost 6 bases to trimming and J lost 4 bases; unmatched junction nucleotides: 8. CDR1 is SNHLY and CDR2 is FYNNEI in the germline V gene. The CDR3 covers 15 residues. The CDR3 DNA reads TGTGCCAGCAGCCTAGGACAGGTGGATAATGAAAAACTGTTTTTT. It encodes CASSLGQVDNEKLFF.

The chain carries TRBV6-1 and TRBJ2-2; D is perhaps TRBD2 (5 bases). Germline V lookup: CDR1 MNHNS, CDR2 SASEGT. Trimming shortened V by 2 bases and J by 0 bases, and 10 bases separated the two germline ends. The CDR3 length is 16 residues. Written as DNA, the CDR3 is TGTGCCAGCAGTGAATGGGCGGGCCCGAACACCGGGGAGCTGTTTTTT. Residues: CASSEWAGPNTGELFF.

This clone showed up just once. The J gene is TRBJ2-2, the V gene TRBV6-2 or TRBV6-3; tentatively, D is TRBD2 (6 bases). CDR1 is MNHEY and CDR2 is SVGEGT in the germline V gene. The CDR3 consists of 13 residues. The V and J ends lost 0 bases and 8 bases respectively, with 7 bases between them. The CDR3 bases are TGTGCCAGCAGTTACTCGGAGGGAGGGGAGCTGTTTTTT. This encodes CASSYSEGGELFF.

CDR3 DNA: TGCGCCAGCAGCCTCCAGGGTCTCCATAATTCACCCCTCCACTTT. Its translation is CASSLQGLHNSPLHF. The chain links TRBV5-1 to TRBJ1-6, with D perhaps TRBD1 (5 bases). Trimming removed 4 bases from V and 5 bases from J, with 13 bases in between. CDR1 and CDR2 (germline): SGHRS, YFSETQ. The CDR3 extends over 15 amino acids. Supplemented by reference TRBV5-1 and TRBJ1-6, the full variable domain reads KAGVTQTPRYLIKTRGQQVTLSCSPISGHRSVSWYQQTPGQGLQFLFEYFSETQRNKGNFPGRFSGRQFSNSRSEMNVSTLELGDSALYLCASSLQGLHNSPLHFGNGTRLTVT.

The gene calls are TRBV29-1 and TRBJ2-5; D not resolved. Germline loops: CDR1 SQVTM, CDR2 ANQGSEA. The CDR3 spans 11 residues. V was shortened by 5 bases and J by 5 bases, with 9 bases between the two germline ends. CDR3 bases: TGCAGCGTTAACTGGGCGGAGACCCAGTACTTC. As protein: CSVNWAETQYF.

The rearrangement links TRBV5-5 to TRBJ2-7; perhaps D is TRBD1 or TRBD2 (6 bases each). V dropped 1 base and J dropped 1 base, with 24 bases sitting between them. Germline-derived CDR1 and CDR2 are SGHKS and YYEKEE (reference sequence). CDR3 length: 19 amino acids. In nucleotides, the CDR3 is TGTGCCAGCAGCTTGTACCCCCAAGTTGGAGGGGGGATTTCCTACGAGCAGTACTTC. Its translation is CASSLYPQVGGGISYEQYF.

This chain links TRBV5-4 with TRBJ2-2; D is ambiguous. The CDR3 sequence is 17 residues long. Germline V lookup: CDR1 SGHNT, CDR2 YYREEE (reference sequence). The germline V and J ends were trimmed by 1 base and 2 bases, with 15 bases remaining between them. The CDR3 sequence is CASSLRWGWDNTGELFF. CDR3 coding DNA: TGTGCCAGCAGCTTGCGTTGGGGTTGGGATAACACCGGGGAGCTGTTTTTT.

The CDR3, as DNA: TGTGCCAGCAGCGAGACAGGGACACACTACGAGCAGTACTTC. Translated: CASSETGTHYEQYF. The J gene is TRBJ2-7, the V gene TRBV9; 7 bases agree with TRBD1. Germline V gene lookup returns CDR1 SGDLS and CDR2 YYNGEE. There are 14 residues in the CDR3. V shed 3 bases, J shed 3 bases, and the junction held 6 bases outside the gene matches.

The J gene is TRBJ2-7, the V gene TRBV4-3, with D perhaps being TRBD1 or TRBD2 (5 bases each). Trimming removed 0 bases from V and 0 bases from J, with 21 bases in between. The CDR3 contains 19 residues. Per the germline V gene, CDR1 is LGHNA and CDR2 is YSLEER. As DNA, the CDR3 is TGCGCCAGCAGCCAAGATGGAAATCGGGGCTTCTCGAACTCCTACGAGCAGTACTTC. This translates into CASSQDGNRGFSNSYEQYF.

This clone was seen once. The rearrangement links TRBV5-1 to TRBJ1-2; no firm D call. With 0 bases removed from V and 7 bases from J, the gap between germline ends came to 10 bases. Germline CDR1 is SGHRS and CDR2 is YFSETQ. The CDR3 contains 13 residues. CDR3 DNA sequence: TGCGCCAGCAGCTTGGAGGCAGTTCGTGGCTACACCTTC. Translating it yields CASSLEAVRGYTF.

This sequence joins TRBV14 and TRBJ2-7; no reliable D call. The CDR3 length is 15 residues. The germline gives CDR1 SGHDN, CDR2 FVKESK. V shed 4 bases and J shed 2 bases, with 15 bases lying between them. The CDR3 DNA follows: TGTGCCAGCAGCCCCGATCCGGTCCTTACCTACGAGCAGTACTTC. Encoded protein: CASSPDPVLTYEQYF. Full variable domain (rest looked up from reference TRBV14 and TRBJ2-7): EAGVTQFPSHSVIEKGQTVTLRCDPISGHDNLYWYRRVMGKEIKFLLHFVKESKQDESGMPNNRFLAERTGGTYSTLKVQPAELEDSGVYFCASSPDPVLTYEQYFGPGTRLTVT.

This sequence joins TRBV5-1 and TRBJ2-2; D gene unclear. Germline CDR1 SGHRS, CDR2 YFSETQ. The CDR3 runs to 16 residues. The V and J ends lost 2 bases and 0 bases respectively, with 11 bases between them. In DNA, the CDR3 is TGCGCCAGCAGCTTAGGGCAAACTGCGAACACCGGGGAGCTGTTTTTT. It is translated as CASSLGQTANTGELFF.

This rearrangement joins TRBV28 to TRBJ1-3; D gene unclear. Trimming took 3 bases from V and 5 from J, leaving 14 bases between them. This CDR3 has 15 amino acids. Germline-derived CDR1 and CDR2 are MDHEN and SYDVKM. The CDR3 here is CASSFLRGKRNTIYF. In DNA form, the CDR3 reads TGTGCCAGCAGTTTTTTACGGGGAAAGAGAAACACCATATATTTT.

This chain connects TRBV4-3 to TRBJ2-1; D is unresolved. Germline values: CDR1 LGHNA, CDR2 YSLEER. The CDR3 is made up of 15 amino acids. Trimming removed 0 bases at V and 0 bases at J, with 6 bases between. CDR3 DNA: TGCGCCAGCAGCCAAGAAGGGCTCTCCTACAATGAGCAGTTCTTC. It yields the protein CASSQEGLSYNEQFF.

V is TRBV27 and J is TRBJ2-2; tentative D call: TRBD2 (6 bases). The CDR3 spans 14 residues. Trimming took off 2 bases at V and 4 bases at J, with 8 bases between the two ends. CDR1 is MNHEY and CDR2 is SMNVEV in the germline V gene (reference sequence). The CDR3 is CASSLKGLTGELFF. DNA for the CDR3: TGTGCCAGCAGTTTAAAGGGACTCACCGGGGAGCTGTTTTTT.

The V gene is TRBV5-4, the J gene TRBJ2-7; 9 bases fit TRBD1. The CDR3 is made up of 16 amino acids. V shed 4 bases, J shed 7 bases, and the junction held 15 bases outside the gene matches. The germline gives CDR1 SGHNT, CDR2 YYREEE (reference sequence). The CDR3 spells CASSNVVGQGFREQYF. The CDR3 DNA sequence: TGTGCCAGCAGCAACGTCGTGGGACAGGGTTTTCGGGAGCAGTACTTC.

The rearrangement uses TRBV6-6 and TRBJ2-2; D is undetermined. The CDR3 totals 15 residues. The ends were cut back, 3 bases at V and 6 bases at J, with 14 bases in the middle. CDR1 and CDR2 from the germline V gene are MNHNY and SVGAGI (reference sequence). Written as DNA, the CDR3 is TGTGCCAGCAGTTATAACAGTAGGAAATCCGGGGAGCTGTTTTTT. It is translated as CASSYNSRKSGELFF.

The rearrangement uses TRBV5-1 and TRBJ2-1; TRBD2 matches 8 bases. The germline V gene has CDR1 SGHRS and CDR2 YFSETQ. Germline trimming cut 0 bases from V and 4 bases from J; bases unmatched to any gene: 3. The CDR3 extends over 15 amino acids. The CDR3 DNA is TGCGCCAGCAGCTTGGAGGTAGCGGGGTACAATGAGCAGTTCTTC. Protein: CASSLEVAGYNEQFF.